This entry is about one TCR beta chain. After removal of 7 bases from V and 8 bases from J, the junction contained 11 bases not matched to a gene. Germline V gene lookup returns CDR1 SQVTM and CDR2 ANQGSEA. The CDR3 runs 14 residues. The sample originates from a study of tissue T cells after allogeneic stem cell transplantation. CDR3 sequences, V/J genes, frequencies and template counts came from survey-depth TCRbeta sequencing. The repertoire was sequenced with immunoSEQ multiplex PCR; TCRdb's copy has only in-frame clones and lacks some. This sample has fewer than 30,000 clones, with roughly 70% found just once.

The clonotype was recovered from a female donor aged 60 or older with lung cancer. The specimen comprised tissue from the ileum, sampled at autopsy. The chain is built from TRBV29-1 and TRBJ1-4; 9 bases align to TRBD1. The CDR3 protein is CSARVQGAGEKLFF. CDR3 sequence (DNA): TGCAGCGCACGCGTACAGGGGGCGGGGGAAAAACTGTTTTTT. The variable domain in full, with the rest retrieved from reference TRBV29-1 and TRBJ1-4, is SAVISQKPSRDICQRGTSLTIQCQVDSQVTMMFWYRQQPGQSLTLIATANQGSEATYESGFVIDKFPISRPNLTFSTLTVSNMSPEDSSIYLCSARVQGAGEKLFFGSGTQLSVL.